These T cell receptor beta chains were read from a single sample in a study of shared clonotypes between healthy human individuals. TCRdb keeps only in-frame clones here, not all; method: immunoSEQ multiplex PCR. This sample has about 2.4 million clones, with 80% to 95% found just once. The sample comprised naive CD4+ T cells from PBMCs. The receptors here all came from a man aged 18 to 30 in good health. Some clones in this sample may be carry-over from other donors' samples. Each CDR3 is given with its conserved first and last residue. Fields, in order: clone size, V gene, CDR3 protein. Rows may omit the clone size; those that give it use once, few, many or a size class.

size: NA; V: TRBV7-2; CDR3: CASSFESPDTQYF
size: NA; V: TRBV14; CDR3: CASSLQFSPLHF
size: NA; V: TRBV15; CDR3: CATSRKLAGKQDTQYF
size: few; V: TRBV5-8; CDR3: CASSLGDRLSYEQYF
size: NA; V: TRBV4-3; CDR3: CASSQEFAPNGQETQYF
size: NA; V: TRBV7-2; CDR3: CASSLEDSGVYGYTF
size: NA; V: TRBV18; CDR3: CASSPDRENKQYF
size: NA; V: TRBV18; CDR3: CASSQGQGYEQYF
size: NA; V: TRBV25-1; CDR3: CASSVGRNSLDTQYF
size: NA; V: TRBV6-5; CDR3: CASSYSGTRKLFF
size: few; V: TRBV5-1; CDR3: CASSSGTGKETQYF
size: NA; V: TRBV27; CDR3: CASSFGGLGINEQFF
size: NA; V: TRBV5-1; CDR3: CASSLLTASTDTQYF
size: once; V: TRBV5-4; CDR3: CASSLGGQGQTGNTIYF
size: NA; V: TRBV18; CDR3: CASSYSGQGARETQYF
size: NA; V: TRBV5-1; CDR3: CASSTPRTGNTEAFF
size: NA; V: TRBV10-3; CDR3: CAISSGQGNLEQYF
size: NA; V: TRBV2; CDR3: CASSERTSGIPSSYNEQFF
size: NA; V: TRBV25-1; CDR3: CASSDPASGNYEQYF
size: NA; V: TRBV30; CDR3: CAWGPWGARAHTEAFF